This T cell receptor beta chain is drawn from a study of Graves' ophthalmopathy and Graves' hyperthyroidism. This clonotype was recorded at least ten times. RNA transcripts provided the template for amplifying TCR beta CDR3 regions. First-round RT-PCR with HTBI primers preceded a second-round multiplex PCR. TCRdb called the multiplex PCR reads again in MiXCR, with one record for every CDR3 protein. There are 600,000 to 650,000 distinct CDR3 sequences in the sample; 22% occur only once, and approximately 7% lies in the top ten. Hyperthyroidism was considered stable when no ophthalmopathy appeared within 18 months of follow-up. An approximately 9.8 ml volume of fresh peripheral blood provided the PBMCs. The sequence derives from a woman aged 18-29 years with stable Graves' hyperthyroidism. Some clones in this sample may be carry-over from other donors' samples. The sequencing input was peripheral blood.

CDR3 loop: CSAKQGTFEGNQPQHF. The CDR3 DNA reads as TGCAGTGCTAAACAGGGTACTTTCGAAGGCAATCAGCCCCAGCATTTT. The V gene is TRBV20-1, the J gene TRBJ1-5; perhaps TRBD1 as D (6 bases). Germline V gene data show CDR1 as DFQATT and CDR2 as SNEGSKA (reference sequence). There are 16 residues in the CDR3. The ends were cut back, 4 bases at V and 2 bases at J, with 18 bases in the middle.